The T cell receptor beta chain described here comes from a study of blood T cell repertoires in COVID-19. The overall study: T cells, B-cell-depleted T cells, or PBMCs supplied cDNA or gDNA.

Seattle patient enrollment occurred during active infection, with longitudinal follow-up thereafter. As processed by the authors: Reference gene primer amplification gave nucleated cell count estimates. Measured with immunoSEQ multiplex PCR; TCRdb has only the in-frame clones, and not every one. V, J and clone size are those of that table, while D and trimming were read from the DNA. The data contain approximately 70,000 clones, roughly nine tenths of them singletons. Trimming left V 6 bases short and J 2 bases short, with 24 bases between. The CDR3 contains 18 residues. The germline V gene encodes CDR1 KGHDR and CDR2 SFDVKD.

The sequence was obtained from a man aged 40-55 years with COVID-19, enrolled during active disease. The rearrangement joins TRBV24-1 to TRBJ1-2; a possible D gene is TRBD1 (5 bases). Sequencing was carried out using peripheral blood. The CDR3 loop is CATSTQDTSTSANYGYTF. CDR3 sequence (DNA): TGTGCCACCAGTACCCAGGACACATCAACTTCGGCAAACTATGGCTACACCTTC.